This T cell receptor (beta chain) is from a study of response to subunit inactivated influenza vaccine (dated by TCRdb to between 2018 and 2020). Regarding the study in general: Deep quantitative profiling of the T cell receptor repertoire was used in the study to follow responses to a trivalent subunit inactivated influenza vaccine.

Study-wide findings and limitations: The authors suggested that each seasonal influenza vaccination may recruit only a limited number of new T cells.

The CDR3 runs 16 residues from the cysteine to the phenylalanine. Just the 48-base CDR3 DNA is kept, in frame starting at base 1. According to the germline V gene (reference sequence), CDR1 reads DFQATT and CDR2 reads SNEGSKA. The germline V and J ends show losses of 1 base and 3 bases respectively, and no gene match explains 7 bases of the junction. This clonotype appeared many times. It has no known antigen specificity. Base qualities are missing; no much larger clone stands one base away. Libraries came from RT-PCR. Data came from an Illumina HiSeq 2500. TCRdb reprocessed the public reads (quality trimming at Q25 with fastp, clone calling with MiXCR) and kept in-frame beta chains. Rows are unified per CDR3 protein, each entry keeping the most common DNA and genes. For this sample the table gives 500,000 to 650,000 distinct CDR3 sequences, of which approximately 7.7% were detected only once. Of the sample, over 10% is held by the ten largest clones.

The rearrangement combines TRBV20-1 with TRBJ2-3; 10 central bases correspond to TRBD2. The sequence was obtained from a man aged 50-75 years who received an inactivated influenza vaccine. Donor details come from another sample of the same person, matched by shared clones. The sequenced sample was PBMCs from blood, obtained less than 30 months after vaccination. CDR3 region: CSARVTASGSTDTQYF. The nucleotide sequence is given as TGCAGTGCTAGAGTTACGGCTAGCGGGAGTACAGATACGCAGTATTTT.